A single sample gave rise to the 3 T cell receptor beta chains below, sequenced in a study of blood T cell repertoires in COVID-19 (dated by TCRdb to the early 2020s). The method behind the library was the immunoSEQ multiplex PCR assay. TCRdb holds this immuneACCESS table with in-frame rearrangements only. Some clones are missing; in checked studies, unresolved V genes explain under half, and the rest has no known cause. The sample yields more than 95,000 clones; approximately 79% were counted once. In total, the top ten clones hold roughly 2.6% of the sample. The specimen was peripheral blood. The receptor set was obtained from a man aged 45 to 65 with acute or convalescent COVID-19.

This rearrangement joins TRBV5-1 to TRBJ2-5, with a weak D call TRBD1 (6 bases). This CDR3 spans 15 amino acids. V was clipped by 3 bases and J by 4 bases, with 16 bases between them. The germline V gene encodes CDR1 SGHRS and CDR2 YFSETQ. The CDR3 DNA is TGCGCCAGCAGCTCCGCTCCTCTCAGGGGAGAGACCCAGTACTTC. This encodes CASSSAPLRGETQYF.

The chain employs TRBV3-1 (or the pseudogene TRBV3-2) and TRBJ1-6; TRBD1 matches at 10 bases. This CDR3 region has 16 residues. The junction had 9 bases not matched to a gene; V was cut back by 3 bases and J by 10 bases. From germline, CDR1 is LGHDT and CDR2 YNNKEL (reference sequence). The CDR3 spells CASSQWGQGFGSPLHF. The DNA for the CDR3 is TGTGCCAGCAGCCAGTGGGGACAGGGGTTTGGATCACCCCTCCACTTT.

The chain uses TRBV21-1 and TRBJ2-5; the table calls TRBD2, which could not be checked here. TRBV21-1 corresponds to a pseudogene. CDR3 length: 20 residues. The CDR3 bases are TGTGCCAGCAGCAAAGGGGGCGGTCAGCCGGAGGGGTTGTACCAAGAGACCCAGTACTTC. Translation gives CASSKGGGQPEGLYQETQYF.